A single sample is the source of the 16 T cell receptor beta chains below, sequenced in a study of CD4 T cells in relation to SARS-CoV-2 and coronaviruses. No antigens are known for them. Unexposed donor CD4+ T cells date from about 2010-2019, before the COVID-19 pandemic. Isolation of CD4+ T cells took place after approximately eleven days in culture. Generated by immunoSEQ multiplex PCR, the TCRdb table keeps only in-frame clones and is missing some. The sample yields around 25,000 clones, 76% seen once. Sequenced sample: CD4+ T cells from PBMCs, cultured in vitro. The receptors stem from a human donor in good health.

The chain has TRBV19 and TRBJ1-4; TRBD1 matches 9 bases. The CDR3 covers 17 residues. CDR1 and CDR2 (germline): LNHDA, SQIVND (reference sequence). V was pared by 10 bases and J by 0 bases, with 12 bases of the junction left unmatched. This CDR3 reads CATQGADYGATNEKLFF. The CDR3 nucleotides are TGTGCCACACAGGGGGCAGATTACGGTGCAACTAATGAAAAACTGTTTTTT.

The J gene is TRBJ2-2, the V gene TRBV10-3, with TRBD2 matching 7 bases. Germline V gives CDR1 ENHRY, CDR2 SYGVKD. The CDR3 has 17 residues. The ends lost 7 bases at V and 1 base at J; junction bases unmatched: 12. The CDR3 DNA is TGTGCCATCAAGGCGGGAGTAGCGGCCATGAACACCGGGGAGCTGTTTTTT. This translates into CAIKAGVAAMNTGELFF.

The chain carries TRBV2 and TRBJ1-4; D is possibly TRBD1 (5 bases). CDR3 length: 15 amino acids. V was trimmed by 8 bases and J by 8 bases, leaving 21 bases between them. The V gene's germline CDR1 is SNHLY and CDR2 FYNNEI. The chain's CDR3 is CASASGGLVGEKLFF. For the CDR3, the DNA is TGTGCCAGCGCCTCGGGGGGTCTTGTAGGGGAAAAACTGTTTTTT.

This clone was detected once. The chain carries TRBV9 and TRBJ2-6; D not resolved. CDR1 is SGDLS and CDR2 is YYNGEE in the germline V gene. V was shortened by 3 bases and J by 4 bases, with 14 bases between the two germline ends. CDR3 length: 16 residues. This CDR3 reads CASSGPRVAGANVLTF. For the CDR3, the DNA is TGTGCCAGCAGCGGCCCAAGGGTGGCCGGGGCCAACGTCCTGACTTTC.

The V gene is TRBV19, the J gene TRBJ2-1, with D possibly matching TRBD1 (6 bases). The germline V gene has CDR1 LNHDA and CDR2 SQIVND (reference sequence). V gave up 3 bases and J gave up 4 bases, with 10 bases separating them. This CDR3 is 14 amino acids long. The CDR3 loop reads CASSITGPYNEQFF. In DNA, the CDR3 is TGTGCCAGTAGTATCACAGGGCCTTACAATGAGCAGTTCTTC.

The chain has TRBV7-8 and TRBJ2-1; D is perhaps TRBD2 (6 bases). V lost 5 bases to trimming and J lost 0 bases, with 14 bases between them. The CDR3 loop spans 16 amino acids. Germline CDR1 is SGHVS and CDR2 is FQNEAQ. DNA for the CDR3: TGTGCCAGCAGCACCTACAGCGGGCTCTCCTACAATGAGCAGTTCTTC. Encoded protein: CASSTYSGLSYNEQFF.

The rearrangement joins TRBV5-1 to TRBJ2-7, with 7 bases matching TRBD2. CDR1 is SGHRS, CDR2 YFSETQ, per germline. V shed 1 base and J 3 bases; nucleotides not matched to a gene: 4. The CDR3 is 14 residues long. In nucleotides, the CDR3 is TGCGCCAGCAGCTTGCCGGGAGGCAACTACGAGCAGTACTTC. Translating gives CASSLPGGNYEQYF.

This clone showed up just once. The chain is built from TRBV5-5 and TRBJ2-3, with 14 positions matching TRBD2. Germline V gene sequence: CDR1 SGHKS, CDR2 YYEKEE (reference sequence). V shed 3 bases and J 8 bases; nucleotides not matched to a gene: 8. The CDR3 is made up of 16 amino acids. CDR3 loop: CASSSTGTSGSGTQYF. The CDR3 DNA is TGTGCCAGCAGCTCCACCGGGACTAGCGGGAGTGGTACGCAGTATTTT.

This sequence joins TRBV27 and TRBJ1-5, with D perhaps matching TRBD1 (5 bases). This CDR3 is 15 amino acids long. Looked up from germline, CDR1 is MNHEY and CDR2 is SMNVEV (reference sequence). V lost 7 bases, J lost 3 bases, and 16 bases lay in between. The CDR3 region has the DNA TGTGCCAGCACCCTCAGGGCCGGCCACAATCAGCCCCAGCATTTT. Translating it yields CASTLRAGHNQPQHF.

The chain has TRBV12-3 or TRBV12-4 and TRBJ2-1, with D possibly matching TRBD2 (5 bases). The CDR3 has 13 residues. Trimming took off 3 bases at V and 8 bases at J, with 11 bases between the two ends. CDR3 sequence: CASSLGPGDEQFF. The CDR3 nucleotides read TGTGCCAGCAGTTTGGGCCCCGGGGATGAGCAGTTCTTC.

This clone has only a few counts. The CDR3, as DNA: TGTGCCAGCCTTAAGCTCATCACCGGGGAGCTGTTTTTT. Translation: CASLKLITGELFF. The chain couples TRBV6-5 to TRBJ2-2; D unclear. Deletions cut 8 bases from V and 4 bases from J, with 11 bases between. CDR1 is MNHEY and CDR2 is SVGAGI in the germline V gene. CDR3 length: 13 amino acids.

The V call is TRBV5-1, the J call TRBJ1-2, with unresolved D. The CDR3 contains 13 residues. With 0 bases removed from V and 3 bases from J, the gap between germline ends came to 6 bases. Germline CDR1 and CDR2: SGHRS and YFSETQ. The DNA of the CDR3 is TGCGCCAGCAGCTTGGGACGGGACTATGGCTACACCTTC. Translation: CASSLGRDYGYTF.

Written as DNA, the CDR3 is TGCGCCAGCAGTGAAGTAGCGGGGGGCGGTTACGAGCAGTACTTC. It translates to CASSEVAGGGYEQYF. This chain links TRBV10-2 with TRBJ2-7, with 10 nucleotides matching TRBD2. The length of the CDR3 is 15 residues. Germline V CDR1 and CDR2: WSHSY, SAAADI. The V gene end was trimmed by 3 bases and the J gene end by 4 bases; junction bases not matched to a gene: 6.

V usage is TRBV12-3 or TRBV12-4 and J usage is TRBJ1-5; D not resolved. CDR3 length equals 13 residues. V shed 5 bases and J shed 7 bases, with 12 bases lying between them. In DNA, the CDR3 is TGTGCCAGCAGTCCCCCAGGCGGGCAGCCCCAGCATTTT. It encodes CASSPPGGQPQHF.

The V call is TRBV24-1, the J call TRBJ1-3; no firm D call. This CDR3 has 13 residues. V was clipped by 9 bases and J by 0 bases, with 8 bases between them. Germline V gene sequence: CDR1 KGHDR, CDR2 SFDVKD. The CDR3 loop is CATEARSGNTIYF. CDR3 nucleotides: TGTGCCACCGAGGCCCGCTCTGGAAACACCATATATTTT.

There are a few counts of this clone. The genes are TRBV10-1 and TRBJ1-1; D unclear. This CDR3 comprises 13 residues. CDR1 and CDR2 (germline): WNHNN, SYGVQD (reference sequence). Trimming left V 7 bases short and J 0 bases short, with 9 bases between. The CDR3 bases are TGCGCCAGCAAGCCGAACTTGAACACTGAAGCTTTCTTT. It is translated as CASKPNLNTEAFF.